The sequence of this T cell receptor beta chain was determined in a study of T-cell reconstitution after alpha-beta-depleted transplantation in children. This clonotype has ten or more counts. Germline-derived CDR1 and CDR2 are SSHAT and FNYEAQ (reference sequence). Trimming took 3 bases from V and 2 from J; bases not matched to a gene: 1. The CDR3 is 15 residues long. Unique molecular identifiers were built into the TCRbeta library. TCRdb analysed the PCR reads with MiXCR anew, one entry per CDR3 protein. The sample carries about 600,000 distinct CDR3 sequences, more than 20% recorded once. The V and J genes are TRBV7-7 and TRBJ2-3, with TRBD1 matching 11 bases. The starting material was PBMCs, mostly from graft donor cells, obtained 360 days after TCRalphabeta/CD19-depleted stem cell transplant. The TCR sequence derives from a boy under three years old who had a stem cell transplant for acute myeloid leukemia, so the T cells may come from the graft donor. CDR3 coding DNA: TGTGCCAGCAGCTTGGGACAGGGGGACACAGATACGCAGTATTTT. This encodes CASSLGQGDTDTQYF.